The 27 T cell receptor beta chains given below trace back to one sample, sequenced in a study of shared clonotypes between healthy human individuals. Profiled with immunoSEQ multiplex PCR; TCRdb holds only in-frame clones, not every one. This table holds some 470,000 clones, about 79% found once. Sequenced input: PBMCs. All receptors derive from a woman aged 40 to 49 in good health. Some clones in this sample may be carry-over from other donors' samples.

The chain combines TRBV2 with TRBJ1-2; D not resolved. The length of the CDR3 is 15 residues. Germline CDR1 SNHLY, CDR2 FYNNEI. The V and J ends lost 4 bases and 4 bases respectively, with 16 bases between them. DNA of the CDR3: TGTGCCAGCAGTGCCCTGGGTAGGGAAATCTATGGCTACACCTTC. Translation: CASSALGREIYGYTF.

The chain carries TRBV29-1 and TRBJ2-1, with D perhaps matching TRBD1 (6 bases). Trimming stripped 6 bases from V and 7 bases from J, with 22 bases between. The CDR3 runs to 15 residues. The germline CDR1 and CDR2 sequences are SQVTM and ANQGSEA. CDR3 sequence: CSVALGASRGNEQFF. Here the CDR3 DNA reads TGCAGCGTCGCATTGGGGGCATCCAGGGGTAATGAGCAGTTCTTC.

Details on this clone: A junction end diverges from the germline sequence, so it may reflect a read error. Other DNA sequences in this sample translate to the same CDR3. The rearrangement links TRBV4-1 to TRBJ2-7; 14 positions agree with TRBD2. The CDR3 consists of 19 residues. Germline V gives CDR1 MGHRA, CDR2 YSYEKL. The CDR3 protein is CASSPKGLAGGSPLYEQYF. CDR3 sequence (DNA): TGCGCTAGCAGCCCGAAAGGACTAGCGGGAGGCTCCCCGCTCTACGAGCAGTACTTC.

V and J are TRBV5-1 and TRBJ2-7, with a possible D match to TRBD1 (6 bases). The CDR3 sequence is 13 residues long. V was pared by 0 bases and J by 7 bases, with 11 bases between. Per germline, CDR1 SGHRS and CDR2 YFSETQ. DNA of the CDR3: TGCGCCAGCAGCTTGGCTGGGGGCCAAGAGCAGTACTTC. This codes for CASSLAGGQEQYF.

This clone has just a few counts. The chain combines TRBV2 with TRBJ2-2, with D unresolved. The CDR3 extends over 15 amino acids. Germline CDR1 reads SNHLY; CDR2 reads FYNNEI. Trimming left V 6 bases short and J 1 base short, with 12 bases between. The CDR3 loop is CASRDQPGNTGELFF. CDR3 coding DNA: TGTGCCAGCAGGGACCAGCCCGGGAACACCGGGGAGCTGTTTTTT.

The J gene is TRBJ1-4, the V gene TRBV4-1; D unresolved. Germline CDR1 MGHRA, CDR2 YSYEKL. V was pared by 1 base and J by 3 bases, with 9 bases between. The CDR3 extends over 15 amino acids. The CDR3 is CASSQGPGANEKLFF. CDR3 nucleotide sequence: TGCGCCAGCAGCCAAGGGCCTGGGGCTAATGAAAAACTGTTTTTT.

The chain employs TRBV5-1 and TRBJ1-1; D perhaps matches TRBD1 (5 bases). This CDR3 region has 19 residues. The germline CDR1 and CDR2 sequences are SGHRS and YFSETQ. V was pared by 0 bases and J by 0 bases, with 21 bases between. The CDR3 coding sequence is TGCGCCAGCAGCTTGGGCGGCAGAGGGGAATTTTTTTTGAACACTGAAGCTTTCTTT. It encodes CASSLGGRGEFFLNTEAFF.

In the case of this clone: A far larger clone is one base from this, pointing to a likely read error. This specimen includes other DNA sequences encoding the same CDR3. This sequence joins TRBV30 and TRBJ1-6; possible D gene TRBD1, 5 bases. Germline loops: CDR1 GTSNPN, CDR2 SVGIG (reference sequence). This CDR3 is built from 15 residues. Here the CDR3 reads CAWRNSGGTNSPLHF. Here the CDR3 DNA reads TGTGCCTGGAGGAACTCGGGGGGGACCAATTCGCCCCTCCACTTT.

Of note for this clone: This could be a read error, since a much larger clone is one nucleotide away. The chain carries TRBV28 and TRBJ2-1; D uncertain. V shed 4 bases and J shed 2 bases, with 3 bases lying between them. The CDR3 loop spans 12 amino acids. Germline lookup yields CDR1 MDHEN and CDR2 SYDVKM. The CDR3 sequence is CASSSTYNEQFF. As DNA, the CDR3 is TGTGCCAGCAGTTCAACCTACAATGAGCAGTTCTTC.

The chain has TRBV2 and TRBJ2-5, with D perhaps matching TRBD1 (6 bases). V dropped 4 bases and J dropped 2 bases, with 14 bases sitting between them. This CDR3 has 15 residues. The germline V gene has CDR1 SNHLY and CDR2 FYNNEI. In nucleotides, the CDR3 is TGTGCCAGCAGTGCTGACTCGACAGGACAAGAGACCCAGTACTTC. Residues: CASSADSTGQETQYF.

The chain combines TRBV4-3 with TRBJ2-1; no reliable D call. Germline V gene sequence: CDR1 LGHNA, CDR2 YSLEER. V gave up 1 base and J gave up 9 bases, with 19 bases separating them. The CDR3 is 16 amino acids. The CDR3 is CASSQVGGSGYGEQFF. The CDR3 DNA reads TGCGCCAGCAGCCAAGTCGGCGGAAGTGGGTACGGTGAGCAGTTCTTC.

J is TRBJ1-2 and V is TRBV28, with 7 bases matching TRBD1. CDR3 length equals 14 residues. The V and J ends lost 9 bases and 4 bases, in that order; junction bases with no gene match: 11. The V gene's germline CDR1 is MDHEN and CDR2 SYDVKM. CDR3: CASIPGGRVYGYTF. DNA of the CDR3: TGTGCCAGTATCCCAGGGGGAAGGGTCTATGGCTACACCTTC.

The chain combines TRBV30 with TRBJ2-1; D tentatively fits TRBD1 or TRBD2 (5 bases each). The length of the CDR3 is 16 residues. CDR1 and CDR2 (germline): GTSNPN, SVGIG (reference sequence). V was pared by 0 bases and J by 6 bases, with 18 bases between. CDR3 sequence reads: CAWSVRMTAGTNEQFF. CDR3 DNA: TGTGCCTGGAGTGTACGTATGACAGCCGGGACCAATGAGCAGTTCTTC.

The rearrangement joins TRBV21-1 to TRBJ2-2; the table names TRBD2, a call not compared with the DNA. TRBV21-1 is a documented pseudogene. The CDR3 runs 15 residues. The CDR3 DNA reads TGTGCCAGCAGCAAAGAGCCGGTGAACACCGGGGAGCTGTTTTTT. It encodes CASSKEPVNTGELFF.

V gene TRBV5-1 combines with J gene TRBJ2-2; 7 nucleotides align to TRBD2. The CDR3 is 15 residues long. Unmatched junction bases numbered 5, after V lost 4 bases and J lost 2 bases. Germline loops: CDR1 SGHRS, CDR2 YFSETQ. CDR3 sequence: CASSLAVINTGELFF. The CDR3 DNA sequence: TGCGCCAGCAGCCTAGCGGTAATCAACACCGGGGAGCTGTTTTTT.

This clone showed up just a few times. Germline and junction disagree at one end, which may indicate a read error. V usage is TRBV9 and J usage is TRBJ2-7; TRBD2 is a possible D gene (6 bases). This CDR3 comprises 14 residues. Germline CDR1 reads SGDLS; CDR2 reads YYNGEE. DNA for the CDR3: TGTGCCAGCAGCGAGACTACTAGCTCCCACGAGCAGTACTTC. Translated: CASSETTSSHEQYF.

There are many counts of this clone. The V gene is TRBV4-1, the J gene TRBJ1-6; TRBD1 might be the D (5 bases). The CDR3 runs 17 residues. The germline gives CDR1 MGHRA, CDR2 YSYEKL. The V end was cut by 3 bases, the J end by 7 bases, with 19 bases between. The CDR3 DNA reads as TGCGCCAGCAGCCAGGATACAAGGGGCCGGCTGAATTCACCCCTCCACTTT. This translates into CASSQDTRGRLNSPLHF.

The chain recombines TRBV7-9 with TRBJ2-1; tentative D call: TRBD2 (6 bases). Germline-derived CDR1 and CDR2 are SEHNR and FQNEAQ (reference sequence). The CDR3 sequence is 16 residues long. Trimming removed 0 bases from V and 13 bases from J, with 22 bases in between. Here the CDR3 reads CASSLARDLSFRSQFF. CDR3 sequence (DNA): TGTGCCAGCAGCTTAGCGCGGGACTTGAGTTTTCGTAGTCAGTTCTTC.

This chain links TRBV28 with TRBJ1-2; D is ambiguous. The CDR3 totals 15 residues. CDR1 is MDHEN, CDR2 SYDVKM, per germline. V was pared by 1 base and J by 4 bases, with 13 bases between. CDR3 in amino acids: CASSLLEGAAYGYTF. The CDR3 DNA sequence: TGTGCCAGCAGTTTATTAGAGGGAGCGGCCTATGGCTACACCTTC.

The CDR3 coding sequence is TGTGCCAGCAGCCAATATAGCCAGCGAGAGACCCAGTACTTC. Its translation is CASSQYSQRETQYF. This chain links TRBV14 with TRBJ2-5; D not certain. V was cut by 2 bases and J by 4 bases, with 11 bases left in between. The CDR3 sequence is 14 residues long. Germline V gene sequence: CDR1 SGHDN, CDR2 FVKESK.

The chain has TRBV29-1 and TRBJ1-1, with D possibly being TRBD1 (6 bases). Germline V gene lookup returns CDR1 SQVTM and CDR2 ANQGSEA. The V end was cut by 7 bases, the J end by 1 base, with 13 bases between. The CDR3 sequence is 13 residues long. CDR3 coding DNA: TGCAGCGGGGGAGGACAGTCGAACACTGAAGCTTTCTTT. Protein sequence: CSGGGQSNTEAFF.

This clone has just a few counts. The chain couples TRBV10-3 to TRBJ1-5, with 10 bases aligning to TRBD1. Germline V lookup: CDR1 ENHRY, CDR2 SYGVKD. This CDR3 spans 15 amino acids. The J segment lost 5 bases and the V segment lost 4 bases, leaving 5 bases of the junction unmatched. CDR3 residues: CAISADRGGYQPQHF. Written as DNA, the CDR3 is TGTGCCATCAGTGCGGACAGGGGGGGATATCAGCCCCAGCATTTT.

The chain carries TRBV4-1 and TRBJ2-1; 12 bases are a match to TRBD2. J lost 7 bases, V lost 0 bases, and 7 bases had no gene match. The CDR3 is 17 residues long. Germline values: CDR1 MGHRA, CDR2 YSYEKL. In nucleotides, the CDR3 is TGCGCCAGCAGCCAAGATACGAGGACTAGCGGGACTAATGAGCAGTTCTTC. This sequence encodes CASSQDTRTSGTNEQFF.

The chain has TRBV5-4 and TRBJ2-5; D is ambiguous. Germline lookup yields CDR1 SGHNT and CDR2 YYREEE (reference sequence). V was pared by 0 bases and J by 1 base, with 10 bases between. This CDR3 is 15 amino acids long. CDR3 DNA: TGTGCCAGCAGCTTGGGGGGAAGCGCCCAAGAGACCCAGTACTTC. Its protein is CASSLGGSAQETQYF. Full variable domain (outside the CDR3, taken from reference TRBV5-4 and TRBJ2-5): ETGVTQSPTHLIKTRGQQVTLRCSSQSGHNTVSWYQQALGQGPQFIFQYYREEENGRGNFPPRFSGLQFPNYSSELNVNALELDDSALYLCASSLGGSAQETQYFGPGTRLLVL.

V and J are TRBV5-5 and TRBJ1-2, with 9 nucleotides matching TRBD1. J lost 2 bases, V lost 0 bases, and 5 bases had no gene match. CDR3 length equals 16 residues. The germline CDR1 and CDR2 sequences are SGHKS and YYEKEE (reference sequence). DNA of the CDR3: TGTGCCAGCAGCTTGGTCGGGACAGGGCTAAACTATGGCTACACCTTC. This sequence encodes CASSLVGTGLNYGYTF. The full variable domain, completed using reference TRBV5-5 and TRBJ1-2, is DAGVTQSPTHLIKTRGQQVTLRCSPISGHKSVSWYQQVLGQGPQFIFQYYEKEERGRGNFPDRFSARQFPNYSSELNVNALLLGDSALYLCASSLVGTGLNYGYTFGSGTRLTVV.

The chain links TRBV6-1 to TRBJ1-1; 7 positions match TRBD1. Trimming removed 8 bases from V and 3 bases from J; junction bases left unmatched: 3. Per germline, CDR1 MNHNS and CDR2 SASEGT. The CDR3 consists of 12 residues. The CDR3 region is CASLTGYTEAFF. CDR3 nucleotides: TGTGCCAGCTTGACAGGGTACACTGAAGCTTTCTTT.

A few counts support this clone. The genes are TRBV30 and TRBJ1-5; 9 bases are a match to TRBD1. Germline V CDR1 and CDR2: GTSNPN, SVGIG (reference sequence). V dropped 0 bases and J dropped 4; count of bases not matched to a gene: 7. The CDR3 is 16 residues long. CDR3 DNA sequence: TGTGCCTGGAGTGTAAGGGACAGGGAACTTAATCAGCCCCAGCATTTT. Translated: CAWSVRDRELNQPQHF.